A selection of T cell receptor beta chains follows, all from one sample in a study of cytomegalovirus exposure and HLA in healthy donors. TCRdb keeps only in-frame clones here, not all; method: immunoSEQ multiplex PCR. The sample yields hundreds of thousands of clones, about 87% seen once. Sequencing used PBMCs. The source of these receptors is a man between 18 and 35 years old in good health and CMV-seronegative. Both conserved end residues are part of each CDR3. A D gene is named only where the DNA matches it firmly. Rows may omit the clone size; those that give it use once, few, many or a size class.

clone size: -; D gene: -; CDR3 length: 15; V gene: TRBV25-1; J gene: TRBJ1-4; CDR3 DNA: TGTGCCAGCAGCCCCCATGGGGGGTCTAATGAAAAACTGTTTTTT; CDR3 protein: CASSPHGGSNEKLFF
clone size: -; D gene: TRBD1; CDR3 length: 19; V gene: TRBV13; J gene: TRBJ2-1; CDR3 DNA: TGTGCCAGCAGCCCCAAGAGACGGGACAGGGTGTCTTTCGGGAATGAGCAGTTCTTC; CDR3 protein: CASSPKRRDRVSFGNEQFF
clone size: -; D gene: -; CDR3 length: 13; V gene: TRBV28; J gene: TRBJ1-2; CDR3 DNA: TGTGCCAGCAGTATCGGGGAGAACTATGGCTACACCTTC; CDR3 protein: CASSIGENYGYTF
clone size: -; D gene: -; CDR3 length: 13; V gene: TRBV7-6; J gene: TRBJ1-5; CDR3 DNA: TGTGCCAGCAGCCCTCAGGGAAATCAGCCCCAGCATTTT; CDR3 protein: CASSPQGNQPQHF
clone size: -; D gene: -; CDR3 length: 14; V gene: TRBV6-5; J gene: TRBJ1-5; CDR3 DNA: TGTGCCAGCCGAAGGGTGGGGCGCAATCAGCCCCAGCATTTT; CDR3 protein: CASRRVGRNQPQHF
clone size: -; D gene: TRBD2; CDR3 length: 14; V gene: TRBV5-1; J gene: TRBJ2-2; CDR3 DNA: TGCGCCAGCAGCCGGGAGGTGAACACCGGGGAGCTGTTTTTT; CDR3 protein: CASSREVNTGELFF
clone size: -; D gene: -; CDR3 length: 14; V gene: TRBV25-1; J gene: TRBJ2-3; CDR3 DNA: TGTGCCAGCAGTGTCACGGGTTCCACAGATACGCAGTATTTT; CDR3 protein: CASSVTGSTDTQYF
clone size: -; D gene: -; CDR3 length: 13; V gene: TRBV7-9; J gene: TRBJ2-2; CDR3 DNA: TGTGCCAGCAGCTCCGACTCGTACGGGGAGCTGTTTTTT; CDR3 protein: CASSSDSYGELFF
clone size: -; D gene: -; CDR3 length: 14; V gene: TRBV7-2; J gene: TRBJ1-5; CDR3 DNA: TGTGCCAGCAGCTTAGCGCAGGTGACAGTTCCCCAGCATTTT; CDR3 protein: CASSLAQVTVPQHF
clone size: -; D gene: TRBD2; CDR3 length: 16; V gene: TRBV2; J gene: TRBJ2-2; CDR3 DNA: TGTGCCAGCAGGGGGACTAGCGGAGGGAACACCGGGGAGCTGTTTTTT; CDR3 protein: CASRGTSGGNTGELFF
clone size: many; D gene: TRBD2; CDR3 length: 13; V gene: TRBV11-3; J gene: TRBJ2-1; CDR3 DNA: TGTGCCAGCCGAAAAGCGGGAGACAATGAGCAGTTCTTC; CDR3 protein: CASRKAGDNEQFF
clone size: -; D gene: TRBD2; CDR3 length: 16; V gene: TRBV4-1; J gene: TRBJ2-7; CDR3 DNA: TGCGCCAGCAGCCAATCACCGACTAGCGGGGGGGACGAGCAGTACTTC; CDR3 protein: CASSQSPTSGGDEQYF
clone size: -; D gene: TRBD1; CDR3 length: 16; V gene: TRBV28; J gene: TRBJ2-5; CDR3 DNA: TGTGCCAGCAGTTTTAGGACAGGGTGGGACCAAGAGACCCAGTACTTC; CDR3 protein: CASSFRTGWDQETQYF
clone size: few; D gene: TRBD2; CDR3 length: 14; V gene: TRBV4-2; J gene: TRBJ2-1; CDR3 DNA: TGTGCCAGCAGCCCATCCCACGGGGGGTATGAGCAGTTCTTC; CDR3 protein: CASSPSHGGYEQFF
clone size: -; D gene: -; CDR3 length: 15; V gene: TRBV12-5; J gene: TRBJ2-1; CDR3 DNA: TGTGCTAGTGCCCCCCGAGGCAGGGTGGAGGGTGAGCAGTTCTTC; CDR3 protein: CASAPRGRVEGEQFF
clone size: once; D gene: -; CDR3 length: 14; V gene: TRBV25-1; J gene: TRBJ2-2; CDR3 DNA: TGTGCCAGCAGTGCCAGCCTGGAGATCGGGGAGCTGTTTTTT; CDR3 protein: CASSASLEIGELFF
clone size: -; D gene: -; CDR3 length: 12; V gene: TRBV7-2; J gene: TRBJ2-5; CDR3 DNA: TGTGCCAGCAGCTTAGCCAGAGAGACCCAGTACTTC; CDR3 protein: CASSLARETQYF
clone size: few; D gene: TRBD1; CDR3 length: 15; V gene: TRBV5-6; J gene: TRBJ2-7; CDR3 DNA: TGTGCCAGCAGCGGCGGGACAGGGAGGTCCTACGAGCAGTACTTC; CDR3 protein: CASSGGTGRSYEQYF
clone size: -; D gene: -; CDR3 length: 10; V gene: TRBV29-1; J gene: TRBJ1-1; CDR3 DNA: TGCAGCGTTGCCTACACTGAAGCTTTCTTT; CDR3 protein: CSVAYTEAFF
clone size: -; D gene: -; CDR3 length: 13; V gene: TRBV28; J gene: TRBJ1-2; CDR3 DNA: TGTGCCAGCAGCCCGGGGGGGGGTTATGGCTACACCTTC; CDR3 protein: CASSPGGGYGYTF
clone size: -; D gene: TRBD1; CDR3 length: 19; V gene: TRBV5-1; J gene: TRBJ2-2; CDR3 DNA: TGCGCCAGCAGCTTGGGCACGGCCAGGGGGCCATCGAACACCGGGGAGCTGTTTTTT; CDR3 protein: CASSLGTARGPSNTGELFF
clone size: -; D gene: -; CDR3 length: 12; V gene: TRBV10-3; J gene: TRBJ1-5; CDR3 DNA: TGTGCCATCAGTGGGGAGAGGAAGCCCCAGCATTTT; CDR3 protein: CAISGERKPQHF
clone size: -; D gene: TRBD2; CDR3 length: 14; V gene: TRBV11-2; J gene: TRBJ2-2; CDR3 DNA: TGTGCCAGCAGCTTAGAAGCGGGGGCCGGGGAGCTGTTTTTT; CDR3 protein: CASSLEAGAGELFF
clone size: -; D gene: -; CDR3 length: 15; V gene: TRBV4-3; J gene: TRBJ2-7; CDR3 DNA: TGCGCCAGCAGCCAAGAAACAGGGACCCTGTACGAGCAGTACTTC; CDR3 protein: CASSQETGTLYEQYF
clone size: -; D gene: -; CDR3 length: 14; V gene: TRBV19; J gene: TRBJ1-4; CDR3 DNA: TGTGCCAGTACCACCGCTGGGGCTACTGAAAAACTGTTTTTT; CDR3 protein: CASTTAGATEKLFF
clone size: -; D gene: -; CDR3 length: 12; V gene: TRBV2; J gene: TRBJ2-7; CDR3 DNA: TGTGCCAGCAGTGACCGCGACTACGAGCAGTACTTC; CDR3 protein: CASSDRDYEQYF
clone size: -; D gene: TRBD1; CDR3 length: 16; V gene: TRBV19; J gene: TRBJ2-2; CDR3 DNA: TGTGCCAGTAGTATAGATGGACAGGGGAACACCGGGGAGCTGTTTTTT; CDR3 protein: CASSIDGQGNTGELFF
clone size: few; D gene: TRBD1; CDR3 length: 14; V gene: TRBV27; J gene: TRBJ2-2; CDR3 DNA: TGTGCCAGCAGTCCCAACAGGGGAGCCGGGGAGCTGTTTTTT; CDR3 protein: CASSPNRGAGELFF
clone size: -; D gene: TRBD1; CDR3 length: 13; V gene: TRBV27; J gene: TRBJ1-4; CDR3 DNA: TGTGCCAGCAGGGGACAGTTATATGAAAAACTGTTTTTT; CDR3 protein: CASRGQLYEKLFF
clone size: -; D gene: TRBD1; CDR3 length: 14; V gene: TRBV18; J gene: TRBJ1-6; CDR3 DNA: TGTGCCAGCTCGGGACAGGGAAAAGGGGGGCTCCTCCACTTT; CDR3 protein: CASSGQGKGGLLHF
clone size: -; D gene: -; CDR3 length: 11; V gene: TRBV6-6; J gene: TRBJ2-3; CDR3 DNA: TGTGCCAGCGGCAGGGTTGATACGCAGTATTTT; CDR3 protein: CASGRVDTQYF
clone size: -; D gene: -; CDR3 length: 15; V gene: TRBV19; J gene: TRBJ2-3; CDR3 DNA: TGTGCCAGTAGTATAGATGACAGGTTTCAAGCTACGCAGTATTTT; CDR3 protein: CASSIDDRFQATQYF
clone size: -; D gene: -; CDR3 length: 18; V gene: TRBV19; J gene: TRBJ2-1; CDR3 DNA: TGTGCCAGTAGTGCCCTGACAGGCCCGGTAGGATCCTACAATGAGCAGTTCTTC; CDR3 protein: CASSALTGPVGSYNEQFF
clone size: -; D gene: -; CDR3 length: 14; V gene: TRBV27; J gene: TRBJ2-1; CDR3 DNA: TGTGCCAGCAGTTTTAGCTATTCCTACAATGAGCAGTTCTTC; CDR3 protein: CASSFSYSYNEQFF
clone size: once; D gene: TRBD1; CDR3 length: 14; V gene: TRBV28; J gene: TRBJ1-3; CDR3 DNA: TGTGCCACCCAACAGGGGCTCTCTGGAAACACCATATATTTT; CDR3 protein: CATQQGLSGNTIYF
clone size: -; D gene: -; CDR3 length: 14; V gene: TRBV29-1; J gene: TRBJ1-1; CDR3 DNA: TGCAGCGTTGACCCGTCCCGGTTGAACACTGAAGCTTTCTTT; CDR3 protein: CSVDPSRLNTEAFF
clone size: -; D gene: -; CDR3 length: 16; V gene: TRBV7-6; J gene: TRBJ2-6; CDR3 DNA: TGTGCCAGCAGCTTAATTCCCTCTGCTGGGGCCAACGTCCTGACTTTC; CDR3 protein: CASSLIPSAGANVLTF
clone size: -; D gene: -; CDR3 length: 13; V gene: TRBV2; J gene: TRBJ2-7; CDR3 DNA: TGTGCCAGCAATGGCGGGTACTCCTACGAGCAGTACTTC; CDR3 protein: CASNGGYSYEQYF
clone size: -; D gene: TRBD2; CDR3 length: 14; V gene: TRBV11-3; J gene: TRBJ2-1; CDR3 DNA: TGTGCCAGCAGCCGCGGACTAGGGGACAATGAGCAGTTCTTC; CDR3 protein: CASSRGLGDNEQFF
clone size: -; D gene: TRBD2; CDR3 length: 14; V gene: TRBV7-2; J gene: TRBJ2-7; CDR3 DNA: TGTGCCAGCAGCCCCGATCGGGGGGGTCGAGAGCAGTACTTC; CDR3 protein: CASSPDRGGREQYF
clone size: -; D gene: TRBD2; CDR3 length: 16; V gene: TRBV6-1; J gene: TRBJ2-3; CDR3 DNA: TGTGCCAGCAGTGGGACTAGCGGGGCCGGCACAGATACGCAGTATTTT; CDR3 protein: CASSGTSGAGTDTQYF